The 19 T cell receptor beta chains in this list originate from one sample, sequenced in a study of blood T cell repertoires in COVID-19 (dated by TCRdb to the early 2020s). The receptor library was made with the immunoSEQ multiplex PCR assay. Sourced from immuneACCESS, this table was stored by TCRdb with only in-frame sequences that have V and J called. A share of the clones is absent; for the studies checked, an unresolved V gene accounts for under half, and the remainder has no known explanation. The sample table shows about 220,000 clones, and approximately 80% are seen once. The leading ten clones occupy 9.5% to 15% of the sample. The sequenced material came from peripheral blood. These receptors were taken from a human donor in a cohort sampled during active COVID-19.

The V call is TRBV4-1, the J call TRBJ2-1, with TRBD2 matching 9 bases. With 4 bases clipped from V and 2 bases from J, the junction kept 9 bases outside the gene matches. The germline V gene encodes CDR1 MGHRA and CDR2 YSYEKL. The length of the CDR3 is 17 residues. The CDR3 region is CASSPGAAGGPYNEQFF. The CDR3 region has the DNA TGCGCCAGCAGCCCCGGGGCAGCGGGGGGCCCCTACAATGAGCAGTTCTTC.

The chain employs TRBV6-5 and TRBJ1-5, with D possibly TRBD1 on 5 matching bases. This CDR3 has 13 residues. The germline CDR1 and CDR2 sequences are MNHEY and SVGAGI. V lost 6 bases, J lost 9 bases, and 15 bases lay in between. In DNA form, the CDR3 reads TGTGCCAGCAGGGCAGGGACTGGGACGCCCCAGCATTTT. This sequence encodes CASRAGTGTPQHF.

The genes are TRBV11-3 and TRBJ2-1; 7 nucleotides match TRBD2. Trimming took 0 bases from V and 6 from J; bases not matched to a gene: 11. Germline loops: CDR1 SGHNT, CDR2 YENEEA. The CDR3 is made up of 17 amino acids. This CDR3 reads CASSLDWGGLRGNEQFF. The DNA for the CDR3 is TGTGCCAGCAGCTTAGATTGGGGAGGGCTGCGGGGCAATGAGCAGTTCTTC.

The chain has TRBV24-1 and TRBJ2-1, with TRBD2 matching over 9 bases. Per the germline V gene, CDR1 is KGHDR and CDR2 is SFDVKD. This CDR3 contains 16 residues. V lost 3 bases and J lost 6; bases outside the gene matches: 8. In nucleotides, the CDR3 is TGTGCCACCAGTGATGTGCGGGAGGGTACACTCAATGAGCAGTTCTTC. This translates into CATSDVREGTLNEQFF.

V and J are TRBV2 and TRBJ2-7; the D gene is possibly TRBD2 (5 bases). Between the trimmed V and J ends, which lost 6 bases and 3 bases, there was a span of 21 bases. Germline CDR1 and CDR2: SNHLY and FYNNEI. This CDR3 comprises 16 residues. CDR3 sequence reads: CASSYLINTGNYEQYF. Here the CDR3 DNA reads TGTGCCAGCAGCTACCTTATTAACACCGGGAACTACGAGCAGTACTTC. The entire variable domain, with the rest obtained from reference TRBV2 and TRBJ2-7, is as follows: EPEVTQTPSHQVTQMGQEVILRCVPISNHLYFYWYRQILGQKVEFLVSFYNNEISEKSEIFDDQFSVERPDGSNFTLKIRSTKLEDSAMYFCASSYLINTGNYEQYFGPGTRLTVT.

Comment on this clone: Other DNA sequences in the same sample also yield this CDR3. This chain connects TRBV28 to TRBJ1-6; D gene uncertain. This CDR3 comprises 14 residues. Germline CDR1 MDHEN, CDR2 SYDVKM. The V gene lost 3 bases and the J gene lost 7 bases, with 10 bases spanning the gap. CDR3 nucleotides: TGTGCCAGCAGTTTCGCCGGACTAAATTCACCCCTCCACTTT. As protein: CASSFAGLNSPLHF.

V and J are TRBV29-1 and TRBJ1-1; D gene unclear. The CDR3 is made up of 11 amino acids. CDR1 is SQVTM, CDR2 ANQGSEA, per germline. Trimming removed 6 bases from V and 8 bases from J, with 13 bases in between. This chain's CDR3 is CSVHTIREAFF. The CDR3 region has the DNA TGCAGCGTCCACACAATCCGCGAAGCTTTCTTT.

The gene calls are TRBV5-4 and TRBJ2-5; TRBD2 matches 9 bases. This CDR3 comprises 14 residues. The ends lost 0 bases at V and 5 bases at J; junction bases unmatched: 2. Germline V gives CDR1 SGHNT, CDR2 YYREEE (reference sequence). CDR3 in amino acids: CASSLGLAGETQYF. The CDR3 bases are TGTGCCAGCAGCTTGGGGCTAGCGGGGGAGACCCAGTACTTC. Full variable domain (remainder filled in from reference TRBV5-4 and TRBJ2-5): ETGVTQSPTHLIKTRGQQVTLRCSSQSGHNTVSWYQQALGQGPQFIFQYYREEENGRGNFPPRFSGLQFPNYSSELNVNALELDDSALYLCASSLGLAGETQYFGPGTRLLVL.

V gene TRBV7-2 combines with J gene TRBJ2-2; 7 nucleotides match TRBD1. CDR1 is SGHTA and CDR2 is FQGNSA in the germline V gene. The CDR3 spans 16 residues. V lost 5 bases to trimming and J lost 3 bases; unmatched junction nucleotides: 9. The CDR3 is CASSTRQGWDTGELFF. For the CDR3, the DNA is TGTGCCAGCAGCACCCGACAGGGTTGGGACACCGGGGAGCTGTTTTTT.

The chain recombines TRBV28 with TRBJ2-5; weak D call: TRBD2 (5 bases). CDR1 and CDR2 from the germline V gene are MDHEN and SYDVKM. The CDR3 totals 12 residues. V gave up 11 bases and J gave up 4 bases, with 14 bases separating them. In DNA form, the CDR3 reads TGTGCCGGTTCACGGGGAACAGAGACCCAGTACTTC. Its protein product is CAGSRGTETQYF.

The gene calls are TRBV19 and TRBJ2-2, with 7 bases aligning to TRBD2. The V segment lost 7 bases and the J segment 1 base; nucleotides outside the gene matches: 12. CDR3 length: 17 amino acids. Germline loops: CDR1 LNHDA, CDR2 SQIVND (reference sequence). CDR3 residues: CASTPTAGLLNTGELFF. In DNA, the CDR3 is TGTGCCAGTACCCCGACAGCGGGACTCCTGAACACCGGGGAGCTGTTTTTT.

The V and J genes are TRBV7-9 and TRBJ2-1, with a possible D match to TRBD1 (6 bases). V lost 6 bases to trimming and J lost 7 bases, with 16 bases between them. CDR1 SEHNR and CDR2 FQNEAQ come from the germline V gene (reference sequence). The CDR3 consists of 14 residues. The CDR3 sequence: CASRNGWTANEQFF. In DNA, the CDR3 is TGTGCCAGCAGAAATGGATGGACAGCGAATGAGCAGTTCTTC.

The V and J genes are TRBV7-6 and TRBJ2-5, with TRBD2 matching over 9 bases. Germline values: CDR1 SGHVS, CDR2 FNYEAQ. The length of the CDR3 is 16 residues. The V gene end was trimmed by 4 bases and the J gene end by 4 bases; junction bases not matched to a gene: 10. The CDR3 coding sequence is TGTGCCAGCAGCTGGAGGTTAGCGGGAGCGGGAGAGACCCAGTACTTC. Protein product: CASSWRLAGAGETQYF.

Here the CDR3 reads CATGGRGAAPHNEQFF. For the CDR3, the DNA is TGTGCCACGGGGGGGAGGGGGGCGGCGCCCCACAATGAGCAGTTCTTC. The V gene is TRBV24-1, the J gene TRBJ2-1, with D tentatively TRBD2 (7 bases). Trimming took off 10 bases at V and 5 bases at J, with 23 bases between the two ends. Germline V gene sequence: CDR1 KGHDR, CDR2 SFDVKD. The length of the CDR3 is 16 residues.

The genes are TRBV5-1 and TRBJ1-3; D possibly corresponds to TRBD1 (6 bases). The V end was cut by 0 bases, the J end by 4 bases, with 8 bases between. The CDR3 consists of 14 residues. Germline CDR1 and CDR2: SGHRS and YFSETQ. The CDR3, as DNA: TGCGCCAGCAGCTTGGGCAGGGGAGGAAACACCATATATTTT. Its translation is CASSLGRGGNTIYF.

This clone has a handful of counts. Written as DNA, the CDR3 is TGTGCCAGAAGGCGCGAGCAGTACTTC. Its protein product is CARRREQYF. The rearrangement joins TRBV5-3 to TRBJ2-7; no clear D. TRBV5-3 is marked as an open reading frame, function uncertain. The CDR3 sequence is 9 residues long. The V end was cut by 5 bases, the J end by 6 bases, with 3 bases between.

This chain joins TRBV19 and TRBJ1-1, with D maybe TRBD1 (5 bases). The CDR3 has 14 residues. Deletions cut 9 bases from V and 4 bases from J, with 18 bases between. Germline V gene lookup returns CDR1 LNHDA and CDR2 SQIVND (reference sequence). DNA for the CDR3: TGTGCCAGCCGGCGGGGCTTGAGGGCCACTGAAGCTTTCTTT. It is translated as CASRRGLRATEAFF.

CDR3 loop: CASSQPVSGSYNEQFF. The DNA for the CDR3 is TGTGCCAGCAGCCAGCCCGTGTCCGGGTCCTACAATGAGCAGTTCTTC. The genes are TRBV5-6 and TRBJ2-1; D gene ambiguous. Trimming removed 4 bases at V and 1 base at J, with 15 bases between. Germline-derived CDR1 and CDR2 are SGHDT and YYEEEE. The CDR3 runs to 16 residues.

The chain recombines TRBV5-4 with TRBJ2-1; 9 positions agree with TRBD1. CDR3 length: 17 amino acids. Trimming at V came to 3 bases and at J to 4 bases, leaving 11 bases not matched to a gene. CDR1 and CDR2 (germline): SGHNT, YYREEE (reference sequence). The CDR3 DNA reads as TGTGCCAGCAGCTCACCCCCGGGACAGGGTCAATACAATGAGCAGTTCTTC. Its translation is CASSSPPGQGQYNEQFF.